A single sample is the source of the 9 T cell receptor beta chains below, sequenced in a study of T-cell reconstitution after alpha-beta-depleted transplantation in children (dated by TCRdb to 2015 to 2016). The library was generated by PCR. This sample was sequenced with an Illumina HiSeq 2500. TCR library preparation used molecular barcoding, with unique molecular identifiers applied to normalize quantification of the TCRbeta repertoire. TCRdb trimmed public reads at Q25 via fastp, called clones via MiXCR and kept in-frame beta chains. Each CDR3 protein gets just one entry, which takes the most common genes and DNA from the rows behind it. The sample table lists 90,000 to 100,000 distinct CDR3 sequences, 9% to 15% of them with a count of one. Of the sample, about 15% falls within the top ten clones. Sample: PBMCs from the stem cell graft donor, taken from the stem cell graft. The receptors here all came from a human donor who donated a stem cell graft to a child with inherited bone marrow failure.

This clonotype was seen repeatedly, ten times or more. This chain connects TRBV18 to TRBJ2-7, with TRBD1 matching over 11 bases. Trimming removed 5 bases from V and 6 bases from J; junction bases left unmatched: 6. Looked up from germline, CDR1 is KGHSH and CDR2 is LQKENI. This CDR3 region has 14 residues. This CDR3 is CASSSGTGGTEQYF. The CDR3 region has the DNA TGTGCCAGCTCATCAGGGACAGGGGGTACCGAGCAGTACTTC.

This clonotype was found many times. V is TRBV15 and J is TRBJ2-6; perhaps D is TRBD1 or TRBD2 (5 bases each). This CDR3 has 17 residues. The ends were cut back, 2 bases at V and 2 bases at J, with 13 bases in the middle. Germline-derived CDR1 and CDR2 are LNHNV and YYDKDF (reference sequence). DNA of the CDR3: TGTGCCACCAGCAGATTTTCAGGGAGCGCTGGGGCCAACGTCCTGACTTTC. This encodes CATSRFSGSAGANVLTF.

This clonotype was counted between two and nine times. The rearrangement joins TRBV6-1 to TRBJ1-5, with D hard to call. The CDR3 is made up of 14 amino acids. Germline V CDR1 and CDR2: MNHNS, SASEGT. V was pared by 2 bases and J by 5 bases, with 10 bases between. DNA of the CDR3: TGTGCCAGCAGTGAAAATGAGGACTATCAGCCCCAGCATTTT. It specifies CASSENEDYQPQHF.

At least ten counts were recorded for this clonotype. The CDR3 bases are TGCAGTGCTAGGGCAGGCGGCGAACTCTATGGCTACACCTTC. Its protein is CSARAGGELYGYTF. The chain combines TRBV20-1 with TRBJ1-2; D not resolved. Germline values: CDR1 DFQATT, CDR2 SNEGSKA (reference sequence). The V and J ends lost 3 bases and 4 bases respectively, with 15 bases between them. There are 14 residues in the CDR3.

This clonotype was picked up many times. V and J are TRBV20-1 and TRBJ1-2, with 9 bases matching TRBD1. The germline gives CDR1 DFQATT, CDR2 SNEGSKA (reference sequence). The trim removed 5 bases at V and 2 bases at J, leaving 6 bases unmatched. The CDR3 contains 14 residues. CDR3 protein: CSAPVTGGNYGYTF. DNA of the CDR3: TGCAGTGCTCCGGTTACAGGGGGCAACTATGGCTACACCTTC.

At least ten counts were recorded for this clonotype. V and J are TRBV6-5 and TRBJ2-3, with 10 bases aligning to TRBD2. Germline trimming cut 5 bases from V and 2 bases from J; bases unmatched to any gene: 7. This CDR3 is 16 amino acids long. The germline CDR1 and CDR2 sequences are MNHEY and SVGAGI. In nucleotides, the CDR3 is TGTGCCAGCAGTCCCTGGACTAGCGGAACCACAGATACGCAGTATTTT. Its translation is CASSPWTSGTTDTQYF.

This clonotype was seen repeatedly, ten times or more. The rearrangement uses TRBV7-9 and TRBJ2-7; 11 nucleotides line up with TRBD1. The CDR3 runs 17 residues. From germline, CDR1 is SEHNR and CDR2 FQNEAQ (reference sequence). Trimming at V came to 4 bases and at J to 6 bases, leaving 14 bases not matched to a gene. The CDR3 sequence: CASSSPYPGTGGGEQYF. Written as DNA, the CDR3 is TGTGCCAGCAGCTCACCATACCCAGGGACAGGGGGTGGCGAGCAGTACTTC.

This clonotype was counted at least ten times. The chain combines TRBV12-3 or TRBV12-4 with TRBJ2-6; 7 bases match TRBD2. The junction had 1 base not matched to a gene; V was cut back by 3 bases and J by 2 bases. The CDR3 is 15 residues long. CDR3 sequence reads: CASSFGGTGANVLTF. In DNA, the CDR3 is TGTGCCAGCAGTTTCGGGGGGACTGGGGCCAACGTCCTGACTTTC.

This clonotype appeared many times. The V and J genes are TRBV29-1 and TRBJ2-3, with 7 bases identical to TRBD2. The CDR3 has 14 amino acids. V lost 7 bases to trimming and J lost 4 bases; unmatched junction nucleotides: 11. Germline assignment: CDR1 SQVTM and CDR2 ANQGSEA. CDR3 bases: TGCAGCGCCCCGACGGCGGGAGTCTCAGATACGCAGTATTTT. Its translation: CSAPTAGVSDTQYF.